This passage covers 7 T cell receptor beta chains from one sample sequenced in a study of blood T cell repertoires in COVID-19. Generated by immunoSEQ multiplex PCR, the TCRdb table keeps only in-frame clones and is missing some. The table lists more than 200,000 clones, around 87% of them singletons. The source material was PBMCs or T cells enriched from blood (not recorded which). Source of these receptors: a woman aged 50 to 60 who had recovered from COVID-19.

The CDR3 bases are TGTGCCAGCTGCCTACAGGCAGGACGGGGCTACACCTTC. Its protein product is CASCLQAGRGYTF. This chain connects TRBV28 to TRBJ1-2; D possibly corresponds to TRBD1 (5 bases). The germline CDR1 and CDR2 sequences are MDHEN and SYDVKM. The CDR3 loop spans 13 amino acids. V lost 8 bases and J 8 bases, leaving 18 bases between the germline ends.

The chain uses TRBV13 and TRBJ2-7, with D possibly being TRBD2 (5 bases). The germline V gene has CDR1 PRHDT and CDR2 FYEKMQ (reference sequence). This CDR3 spans 15 amino acids. Between the trimmed V and J ends, which lost 4 bases and 4 bases, there was a span of 17 bases. The CDR3 spells CASSSSNSGRYEQYF. DNA for the CDR3: TGTGCCAGCAGCTCCTCGAACAGCGGTCGGTACGAGCAGTACTTC.

This chain joins TRBV29-1 and TRBJ1-1; the D gene is possibly TRBD1 (6 bases). The V end lost 5 bases, the J end lost 0 bases, and 10 bases lay between the germline ends. This CDR3 contains 13 residues. Per the germline V gene, CDR1 is SQVTM and CDR2 is ANQGSEA. CDR3 sequence (DNA): TGCAGCGTTACCGGACAGATGAACACTGAAGCTTTCTTT. It translates to CSVTGQMNTEAFF. The whole variable domain, remainder taken from reference TRBV29-1 and TRBJ1-1, is SAVISQKPSRDICQRGTSLTIQCQVDSQVTMMFWYRQQPGQSLTLIATANQGSEATYESGFVIDKFPISRPNLTFSTLTVSNMSPEDSSIYLCSVTGQMNTEAFFGQGTRLTVV.

The rearrangement uses TRBV5-4 and TRBJ2-1, with no clear D. Germline CDR1 reads SGHNT; CDR2 reads YYREEE (reference sequence). With 0 bases removed from V and 6 bases from J, the gap between germline ends came to 13 bases. This CDR3 is 15 amino acids long. The CDR3 DNA reads as TGTGCCAGCAGCTTGGCCGCGGTAATGGGCAATGAGCAGTTCTTC. Translated: CASSLAAVMGNEQFF.

The chain couples TRBV5-1 to TRBJ1-1; D is unclear. The CDR3 extends over 14 amino acids. Germline lookup yields CDR1 SGHRS and CDR2 YFSETQ. V lost 2 bases to trimming and J lost 9 bases, with 17 bases between them. CDR3 amino acids: CASSFGLTQYQAFF. CDR3 coding DNA: TGCGCCAGCAGCTTCGGTTTAACACAGTACCAAGCTTTCTTT.

This clone was seen more than once but under ten times. The chain links TRBV5-1 to TRBJ2-7; a weak D match, TRBD1 (5 bases). Between the trimmed V and J ends, which lost 2 bases and 6 bases, there was a span of 15 bases. The CDR3 length is 14 residues. CDR1 is SGHRS and CDR2 is YFSETQ in the germline V gene. The CDR3 sequence is CASSLRTYSGEQYF. CDR3 DNA sequence: TGCGCCAGCAGCTTAAGGACATACTCGGGCGAGCAGTACTTC.

The rearrangement links TRBV5-1 to TRBJ2-7, with 12 bases fitting TRBD2. CDR3 length equals 15 residues. The junction had 6 bases not matched to a gene; V was cut back by 4 bases and J by 4 bases. CDR1 and CDR2 from the germline V gene are SGHRS and YFSETQ. CDR3 coding DNA: TGCGCCAGCAGCGACCGACTAGCGGGAGAGTACGAGCAGTACTTC. This translates into CASSDRLAGEYEQYF.